This record concerns one T cell receptor (beta chain) sequence. Its antigen is currently not known. Per-base qualities were not stored, and no clone one base away is much larger. These data come from a study of blood T cell repertoires in COVID-19 (dated by TCRdb to the early 2020s). Background for the entire study: Collaborator samples came from the United States, Italy and Spain and covered acute and convalescent phases of COVID-19. The prospective study material was composed of cDNA or gDNA derived from T cells, B-cell-depleted T cells, or PBMCs. Subjects who had been exposed to COVID-19, were actively infected with it, or had recovered from it provided the deeply sampled blood TCRbeta repertoires that made up the dataset. The repertoires were released in a freely available public database intended as a resource for research on the immune response to SARS-CoV-2. Samples were obtained from the ongoing ImmuneRACE study (first 160 participants) and from 1,254 subjects provided by 6 global collaborators. Sample metadata almost always included a de-identified subject ID, COVID-19 status, age in years and sex. HLA class I and class II types, where available, came from metadata supplied by the sample provider rather than from assay-based typing.

Paper-wide results and their limitations: Clinical and demographic metadata were provided uncurated, with the amount varying by source and participant.

V ends up 5 bases short and J 2 bases short, with an unmatched junction base count of 6. The germline V gene yields LGHNT for CDR1 and FRNRAP for CDR2. Measured from the cysteine to the phenylalanine, the CDR3 is 14 residues long. Solely the CDR3 DNA is kept, with 42 bases framed from the first base. TCRbeta CDR3 regions were amplified from genomic DNA by means of the immunoSEQ Assay, a bias-controlled multiplex PCR. The paper's processing steps were these. Nucleated cell counts per sample were estimated from amplification of reference gene primers within the assay. To quantify the absolute abundance of each unique TCRbeta CDR3 rearrangement, sequence reads were collapsed and filtered. For each sample, productive Simpson clonality was calculated as the square root of Simpson's diversity index across productive rearrangements. Sourced from immuneACCESS, this table was stored by TCRdb with only in-frame sequences that have V and J called. A share of the clones is absent; for the studies checked, an unresolved V gene accounts for under half, and the remainder has no known explanation. V and J calls and clone size are copied from that table; D and trimming were computed from the DNA. The sample yields hundreds of thousands of clones; about nine tenths were counted once. About 0.24% of the sample lies in the top ten.

The collaborating institutions used their own protocols to collect whole blood in K2EDTA tubes. For TCRbeta analysis, collaborators shipped samples as frozen whole blood, isolated PBMCs, or DNA extracted from either of those sample types. In this chain, TRBV12-5 is recombined with TRBJ2-7, with 7 bases matching TRBD1. The receptor was isolated from a woman between 18 and 29 years old with acute or convalescent COVID-19. Source material: peripheral blood. In nucleotide form, the sequence is TGTGCTAGTGGTCCGCGGACAGGAGCCTACGAGCAGTACTTC. It translates as CASGPRTGAYEQYF.